Listed below are T cell receptor beta chains from one sample, sequenced in a study of T-cell reconstitution after alpha-beta-depleted transplantation in children. TCRdb analysed the PCR reads with MiXCR anew, one entry per CDR3 protein. The sample holds about 300,000 distinct CDR3 sequences; about 9.4% are singletons and the top ten take 7.5%. This sample comprised PBMCs, obtained before TCRalphabeta/CD19-depleted stem cell transplant. These receptors were collected from a boy less than two years old with acute myeloid leukemia, due to receive a stem cell transplant. Each CDR3 is given with its conserved first and last residue. A D gene is named only where the DNA matches it firmly. Rows may omit the clone size; those that give it use once, few, many or a size class.

CDR3 length: 15
J gene: TRBJ1-1
clone size: .
D gene: .
V gene: TRBV19
CDR3 DNA: TGTGCCAGTAGTATGGTGACAGTCATGAACACTGAAGCTTTCTTT
CDR3 protein: CASSMVTVMNTEAFF

CDR3 length: 12
J gene: TRBJ2-2
clone size: .
D gene: .
V gene: TRBV6-6
CDR3 DNA: TGTGCCAGCATGCGTGTCACCGGGGAGCTGTTTTTT
CDR3 protein: CASMRVTGELFF

CDR3 length: 14
J gene: TRBJ2-7
clone size: many
D gene: TRBD1
V gene: TRBV5-1
CDR3 DNA: TGCGCCAGCAGGATCTCGACAGGGCCTTACGAGCAGTACTTC
CDR3 protein: CASRISTGPYEQYF

CDR3 length: 13
J gene: TRBJ2-3
clone size: many
D gene: .
V gene: TRBV12-5
CDR3 DNA: TGTGCTAGTGTCCCGGGTAGCACAGATACGCAGTATTTT
CDR3 protein: CASVPGSTDTQYF

CDR3 length: 17
J gene: TRBJ2-3
clone size: many
D gene: TRBD1
V gene: TRBV9
CDR3 DNA: TGTGCCAGCAGCGTGCCCTCTACAGGGGCGCTCACAGATACGCAGTATTTT
CDR3 protein: CASSVPSTGALTDTQYF

CDR3 length: 14
J gene: TRBJ2-2
clone size: many
D gene: .
V gene: TRBV6-1
CDR3 DNA: TGTGCCAGCAGGAGGACCACGAACACCGGGGAGCTGTTTTTT
CDR3 protein: CASRRTTNTGELFF

CDR3 length: 16
J gene: TRBJ2-7
clone size: many
D gene: .
V gene: TRBV28
CDR3 DNA: TGTGCCAGCAGTTTTATATCCGGACAGCCAAACAACGAGCAGTACTTC
CDR3 protein: CASSFISGQPNNEQYF

CDR3 length: 15
J gene: TRBJ2-2
clone size: many
D gene: .
V gene: TRBV28
CDR3 DNA: TGTGCCAGCAGTTTAAGACAATCGAACACCGGGGAGCTGTTTTTT
CDR3 protein: CASSLRQSNTGELFF

CDR3 length: 13
J gene: TRBJ1-1
clone size: many
D gene: TRBD1
V gene: TRBV20-1
CDR3 DNA: TGCAGTGCACCGGGACAGGGAATAACTGAAGCTTTCTTT
CDR3 protein: CSAPGQGITEAFF

CDR3 length: 15
J gene: TRBJ2-7
clone size: many
D gene: TRBD2
V gene: TRBV4-2
CDR3 DNA: TGTGCCAGCAGCCCACGAGCGGGAGGGCCGAACGAGCAGTACTTC
CDR3 protein: CASSPRAGGPNEQYF